This T cell receptor (beta chain) was recovered during a study of cytotoxic CD8 clonotypes in ibrutinib-treated CLL. Sequencing used immunoSEQ multiplex PCR; TCRdb keeps in-frame clones, though not all of them. The sample holds 35,000 or so clones, roughly three quarters seen once. Looked up from germline, CDR1 is SGHDN and CDR2 is FVKESK. The CDR3 has 14 amino acids. Trimming cost V 5 bases and J 1 base, with 12 bases left between them. This sample comprised PBMCs, obtained before ibrutinib treatment. The receptor was derived from a human donor with chronic lymphocytic leukemia. V and J are TRBV14 and TRBJ2-7; TRBD1 is a possible D gene (6 bases). CDR3 residues: CASSEFGQSYEQYF. In nucleotides, the CDR3 is TGTGCCAGCAGCGAATTTGGACAGTCCTACGAGCAGTACTTC.